What follows are 24 T cell receptor beta chains derived from one specimen sequenced in a study of blood T cells in healthy people across ages. A second PCR of roughly 7 to 11 cycles used a sample-barcoded 5' primer and a J-beta primer mix. TCRdb itself ran the 5' RACE reads through MiXCR, one entry per CDR3 protein. Among over a million distinct CDR3 sequences, under 30% were seen once, and the ten largest hold less than 0.75%. The same specimen was also included in a second study, on T cells of mothers and their children.

The specimen was blood. The source of these receptors is a girl under 10 years old in good health.

This clonotype occurred a few times. This rearrangement joins TRBV5-1 to TRBJ2-3; 13 bases are a match to TRBD2. V shed 3 bases and J 1 base; nucleotides not matched to a gene: 5. Germline V CDR1 and CDR2: SGHRS, YFSETQ. The CDR3 sequence is 17 residues long. CDR3 DNA sequence: TGCGCCAGCAGCTCTAAGGGACTAGCGGGGCGCACAGATACGCAGTATTTT. Translating it yields CASSSKGLAGRTDTQYF.

The chain is built from TRBV5-1 and TRBJ2-3; D possibly corresponds to TRBD2 (7 bases). This CDR3 has 15 amino acids. The germline V gene has CDR1 SGHRS and CDR2 YFSETQ. V was shortened by 1 base and J by 4 bases, with 13 bases between the two germline ends. CDR3 region: CASSLSGTSPDTQYF. The CDR3 DNA reads TGCGCCAGCAGCTTGAGCGGGACATCACCAGATACGCAGTATTTT.

There are a few counts of this clonotype. The chain couples TRBV7-2 to TRBJ2-3, with TRBD2 as a possible D gene (6 bases). Trimming took 2 bases from V and 8 from J, leaving 8 bases between them. This CDR3 has 12 residues. Germline CDR1 is SGHTA and CDR2 is FQGNSA. In nucleotides, the CDR3 is TGTGCCAGCAGCTTAATGGAGGGTACGCAGTATTTT. Residues: CASSLMEGTQYF.

The genes are TRBV28 and TRBJ2-5, with D possibly matching TRBD2 (6 bases). The J call may be mistaken, given a closer DNA end match to TRBJ2-7. Germline CDR1 reads MDHEN; CDR2 reads SYDVKM. The CDR3 spans 14 residues. In DNA form, the CDR3 reads TGTGCCAGCAGTCGTCGACTAGTCCCACGCGAGCAGTACTTC. This encodes CASSRRLVPREQYF.

In its sample, this clonotype was seen a few times. The V gene is TRBV29-1, the J gene TRBJ2-7; 8 bases are shared with TRBD2. This CDR3 comprises 14 residues. Germline trimming cut 4 bases from V and 0 bases from J; bases unmatched to any gene: 5. The V gene's germline CDR1 is SQVTM and CDR2 ANQGSEA. The CDR3 spells CSVVGSGDSYEQYF. The CDR3 nucleotides read TGCAGCGTTGTCGGTAGCGGGGACTCCTACGAGCAGTACTTC.

The chain employs TRBV20-1 and TRBJ2-5; D is perhaps TRBD2 (6 bases). Trimming took 2 bases from V and 4 from J, leaving 14 bases between them. The germline V gene encodes CDR1 DFQATT and CDR2 SNEGSKA (reference sequence). The length of the CDR3 is 14 residues. For the CDR3, the DNA is TGCAGTGCTAGATCGCCCGGGACTCGAGAGACCCAGTACTTC. Translated: CSARSPGTRETQYF.

This rearrangement joins TRBV29-1 to TRBJ2-1; D uncertain. The J call is in doubt because the DNA end fits TRBJ2-5 better. The germline V gene encodes CDR1 SQVTM and CDR2 ANQGSEA. The CDR3 runs to 12 residues. CDR3 residues: CSVTPTAQTQYF. As DNA, the CDR3 is TGCAGCGTGACTCCGACGGCGCAGACCCAGTACTTC.

The chain combines TRBV6-1 with TRBJ2-5; 13 bases agree with TRBD2. Germline V gives CDR1 MNHNS, CDR2 SASEGT. The V segment lost 7 bases and the J segment 5 bases; nucleotides outside the gene matches: 1. The CDR3 loop spans 13 amino acids. DNA of the CDR3: TGTGCCAGCATGACTAGCGGGAGGGAGACCCAGTACTTC. Amino acids: CASMTSGRETQYF.

The chain uses TRBV5-1 and TRBJ1-4, with a weak D call TRBD1 (6 bases). There are 15 residues in the CDR3. CDR1 and CDR2 (germline): SGHRS, YFSETQ. Deletions cut 0 bases from V and 7 bases from J, with 13 bases between. The CDR3 spells CASSLGPGVVEKLFF. CDR3 in DNA: TGCGCCAGCAGCTTGGGGCCAGGGGTGGTTGAAAAACTGTTTTTT.

V gene TRBV27 combines with J gene TRBJ2-7; D gene unclear. Per the germline V gene, CDR1 is MNHEY and CDR2 is SMNVEV (reference sequence). The length of the CDR3 is 14 residues. V was shortened by 2 bases and J by 4 bases, with 12 bases between the two germline ends. This chain's CDR3 is CASSLSRSLYEQYF. CDR3 DNA: TGTGCCAGCAGTTTAAGTCGCAGTTTATACGAGCAGTACTTC.

This clonotype turned up a few times. The chain employs TRBV6-1 and TRBJ2-5; D might be TRBD1 (6 bases). Trimming removed 4 bases from V and 2 bases from J, with 14 bases in between. Per the germline V gene, CDR1 is MNHNS and CDR2 is SASEGT. The CDR3 extends over 15 amino acids. This CDR3 is CASSVRTAAQETQYF. In nucleotides, the CDR3 is TGTGCCAGCAGTGTTAGGACAGCCGCTCAAGAGACCCAGTACTTC.

The rearrangement uses TRBV4-1 and TRBJ2-5; D perhaps matches TRBD1 (5 bases). Trimming stripped 5 bases from V and 2 bases from J, with 15 bases between. CDR1 MGHRA and CDR2 YSYEKL come from the germline V gene. The CDR3 runs to 15 residues. The CDR3 is CASSRRQSDQETQYF. In nucleotides, the CDR3 is TGCGCCAGCAGCAGGAGACAGAGCGATCAAGAGACCCAGTACTTC.

This clonotype showed up just a few times. The rearrangement joins TRBV20-1 to TRBJ2-1; TRBD2 might be the D (6 bases). The CDR3 is 13 residues long. Germline lookup yields CDR1 DFQATT and CDR2 SNEGSKA (reference sequence). Trimming cost V 3 bases and J 2 bases, with 8 bases left between them. The CDR3 sequence is CSASQRAYNEQFF. The CDR3 DNA sequence: TGCAGTGCTAGTCAGCGGGCCTACAATGAGCAGTTCTTC.

This clonotype was seen a handful of times. The chain has TRBV7-3 and TRBJ1-6; 7 nucleotides agree with TRBD1. The CDR3 covers 14 residues. The trim removed 2 bases at V and 9 bases at J, leaving 4 bases unmatched. Germline values: CDR1 SGHTA, CDR2 FQGTGA. DNA of the CDR3: TGTGCCAGCAGCTTACAGGGGGTGGGTTCACCCCTCCACTTT. Translation gives CASSLQGVGSPLHF.

This clonotype was picked up a small number of times. The CDR3 region is CASSQTIYLTDTQYF. The DNA of the CDR3 is TGTGCCAGCAGCCAAACCATATACCTCACAGATACGCAGTATTTT. The chain joins TRBV7-2 to TRBJ2-3; D is uncertain. CDR1 is SGHTA and CDR2 is FQGNSA in the germline V gene. Trimming left V 5 bases short and J 2 bases short, with 14 bases between. CDR3 size: 15 residues.

This rearrangement joins TRBV9 to TRBJ2-1; D possibly corresponds to TRBD2 (5 bases). Germline V gives CDR1 SGDLS, CDR2 YYNGEE. CDR3 length: 11 residues. Trimming removed 5 bases from V and 9 bases from J, with 9 bases in between. The CDR3 coding sequence is TGTGCCAGCAGTGGTGCGGGTGAGCAGTTCTTC. This codes for CASSGAGEQFF.

The chain links TRBV6-6 to TRBJ1-6; 8 bases fit TRBD1. Trimming cost V 6 bases and J 7 bases; bases outside gene matches: 5. The CDR3 totals 14 residues. Germline CDR1 is MNHNY and CDR2 is SVGAGI (reference sequence). Here the CDR3 reads CASRLTGANSPLHF. DNA for the CDR3: TGTGCCAGCAGATTGACAGGGGCCAATTCACCCCTCCACTTT.

The chain carries TRBV25-1 and TRBJ2-5; D possibly matches TRBD1 or TRBD2 (6 bases each). The J call is in doubt because the DNA end fits TRBJ2-7 better. Germline V gene data show CDR1 as MGHDK and CDR2 as SYGVNS. This CDR3 spans 12 amino acids. The CDR3 is CASMEGDYEQYF. CDR3 in DNA: TGTGCCAGCATGGAGGGGGACTACGAGCAGTACTTC.

The chain combines TRBV6-1 with TRBJ2-4; 10 bases are a match to TRBD1. The CDR3 loop spans 15 amino acids. The germline gives CDR1 MNHNS, CDR2 SASEGT. Trimming at V came to 7 bases and at J to 15 bases, leaving 18 bases not matched to a gene. The CDR3 DNA reads TGTGCCAGCACCCTTTTAGACAGGGGGCTTGGGACGTGGTACTTC. Translating it yields CASTLLDRGLGTWYF.

This rearrangement joins TRBV19 to TRBJ1-5; unclear D gene. The V gene's germline CDR1 is LNHDA and CDR2 SQIVND (reference sequence). This CDR3 contains 13 residues. V was cut by 5 bases and J by 9 bases, with 14 bases left in between. The CDR3 spells CASSDVGEGPQHF. The CDR3 DNA reads as TGTGCCAGTAGTGATGTGGGCGAAGGGCCCCAGCATTTT. Variable domain in full (rest from reference TRBV19 and TRBJ1-5): DGGITQSPKYLFRKEGQNVTLSCEQNLNHDAMYWYRQDPGQGLRLIYYSQIVNDFQKGDIAEGYSVSREKKESFPLTVTSAQKNPTAFYLCASSDVGEGPQHFGDGTRLSIL.

Remarks on this clonotype: Mismatch with germline at one junction end may stem from a read error. This chain links TRBV7-9 with TRBJ2-4; D possibly corresponds to TRBD2 (6 bases). Germline V gives CDR1 SEHNR, CDR2 FQNEAQ (reference sequence). The CDR3 is 15 amino acids. The CDR3 coding sequence is TGTGCCAGCAGCTTAGTAGGGGAGGCCAAAAACACCCAGTCCTTC. This translates into CASSLVGEAKNTQSF. The variable domain in full, with the rest retrieved from reference TRBV7-9 and TRBJ2-4, is DTGVSQNPRHKITKRGQNVTFRCDPISEHNRLYWYRQTLGQGPEFLTYFQNEAQLEKSRLLSDRFSAERPKGSFSTLEIQRTEQGDSAMYLCASSLVGEAKNTQSFGAGTRLSVL.

This clonotype appeared many times. The rearrangement links TRBV20-1 to TRBJ2-3; possible D gene TRBD2, 5 bases. Germline V gives CDR1 DFQATT, CDR2 SNEGSKA (reference sequence). Trimming left V 6 bases short and J 3 bases short, with 13 bases between. There are 13 residues in the CDR3. The CDR3 loop reads CSAPTSGTDTQYF. The CDR3 nucleotides read TGCAGTGCCCCGACCTCGGGGACAGATACGCAGTATTTT.

V usage is TRBV13 and J usage is TRBJ2-3; 10 bases match TRBD2. The ends lost 5 bases at V and 0 bases at J; junction bases unmatched: 8. Germline V CDR1 and CDR2: PRHDT, FYEKMQ (reference sequence). This CDR3 region has 17 residues. Here the CDR3 reads CASSPRLAGGSTDTQYF. The CDR3 bases are TGTGCCAGCAGCCCACGGTTAGCGGGGGGAAGCACAGATACGCAGTATTTT.

This clonotype has a single count. The chain is built from TRBV18 and TRBJ1-1, with a possible D match to TRBD1 (6 bases). Trimming removed 7 bases from V and 5 bases from J, with 11 bases in between. In germline, CDR1 is KGHSH, CDR2 LQKENI. This CDR3 is 12 amino acids long. The CDR3 region has the DNA TGTGCCAGCTTACAGGGAGGAACTGAAGCTTTCTTT. It yields the protein CASLQGGTEAFF.